These T cell receptor beta chains were read from a single sample in a study of technical replicates of blood from several donors. Only in-frame clones appear in the TCRdb table, and some are missing; sequencing was by immunoSEQ multiplex PCR. This sample has about 56,000 clones, with 93% found just once. The material sequenced was PBMCs. The receptors derive from a human donor in good health. Some clones in this sample may be carry-over from other donors' samples. CDR3s include the opening cysteine and the closing phenylalanine or tryptophan. A D gene is named only where the DNA matches it firmly. Size is omitted from some rows. Given values are once, few, many or a class for expanded clones.

D gene: -
V gene: TRBV6-6
clone size: -
J gene: TRBJ1-2
CDR3 DNA: TGTGCCAGCACCAAGACAGGAGACTATGGCTACACCTTC
CDR3 protein: CASTKTGDYGYTF

D gene: -
V gene: TRBV7-9
clone size: -
J gene: TRBJ2-5
CDR3 DNA: TGTGCCAGCAGCTCCGGTGTCCGGACCCAGTACTTC
CDR3 protein: CASSSGVRTQYF

D gene: -
V gene: TRBV6-5
clone size: once
J gene: TRBJ1-1
CDR3 DNA: TGTGCCAGCAGTTACTTTGGACTCACGAACACTGAAGCTTTCTTT
CDR3 protein: CASSYFGLTNTEAFF

D gene: -
V gene: TRBV5-4
clone size: -
J gene: TRBJ2-3
CDR3 DNA: TGTGCCAGCAGCTTGGCCGAGGGGGGGCAGGCAGATACGCAGTATTTT
CDR3 protein: CASSLAEGGQADTQYF

D gene: TRBD1
V gene: TRBV5-5
clone size: -
J gene: TRBJ2-7
CDR3 DNA: TGTGCCAGCAGCTCCCCCGGGACAGACCTCTACGAGCAGTACTTC
CDR3 protein: CASSSPGTDLYEQYF

D gene: -
V gene: TRBV30
clone size: -
J gene: TRBJ2-7
CDR3 DNA: TGTGCCTGGAGCACAGGGACACCGCCCGCCTACGAGCAGTACTTC
CDR3 protein: CAWSTGTPPAYEQYF

D gene: -
V gene: TRBV14
clone size: -
J gene: TRBJ1-1
CDR3 DNA: TGTGCCAGCAGCCGGGAGGGGTGGACTGAAGCTTTCTTT
CDR3 protein: CASSREGWTEAFF

D gene: -
V gene: TRBV2
clone size: -
J gene: TRBJ1-2
CDR3 DNA: TGTGCCAGCAGTGAGCAGGGGAACTATGGCTACACCTTC
CDR3 protein: CASSEQGNYGYTF

D gene: -
V gene: TRBV20-1
clone size: -
J gene: TRBJ1-6
CDR3 DNA: TGCAGTGCTAGAGATGACATTGCCCTCCACTTT
CDR3 protein: CSARDDIALHF

D gene: -
V gene: TRBV4-1
clone size: -
J gene: TRBJ2-1
CDR3 DNA: TGCGCCAGCAGCCAATCGATTAGTGGTCTTGGGGGGGCCAATGAGCAGTTCTTC
CDR3 protein: CASSQSISGLGGANEQFF

D gene: TRBD1
V gene: TRBV7-9
clone size: -
J gene: TRBJ1-5
CDR3 DNA: TGTGCCAGCAGCGTAACGACAGGGATAATTGATCAGCCCCAGCATTTT
CDR3 protein: CASSVTTGIIDQPQHF

D gene: TRBD2
V gene: TRBV6-5
clone size: -
J gene: TRBJ2-7
CDR3 DNA: TGTGCCAGCAGTTACTCCGAGTTAGCGGGAACCTACGAGCAGTACTTC
CDR3 protein: CASSYSELAGTYEQYF

D gene: -
V gene: TRBV2
clone size: -
J gene: TRBJ1-2
CDR3 DNA: TGTGCCACAACGCGGACTGTGGGCTACACCTTC
CDR3 protein: CATTRTVGYTF

D gene: -
V gene: TRBV7-2
clone size: once
J gene: TRBJ2-1
CDR3 DNA: TGTGCCAGCAGCGCCCGGGACTTCCCCTACAATGAGCAGTTCTTC
CDR3 protein: CASSARDFPYNEQFF

D gene: -
V gene: TRBV28
clone size: -
J gene: TRBJ2-6
CDR3 DNA: TGTGCCAGCAGTTTGCTAGTCTCTGGGGCCAACGTCCTGACTTTC
CDR3 protein: CASSLLVSGANVLTF

D gene: -
V gene: TRBV6-5
clone size: -
J gene: TRBJ2-6
CDR3 DNA: TGTGCCAGCACTAGCGGGGCCAACGTCCTGACTTTC
CDR3 protein: CASTSGANVLTF

D gene: -
V gene: TRBV5-5
clone size: -
J gene: TRBJ1-6
CDR3 DNA: TGTGCCAGCAGCTTGGCAGGGCCGTCGAGTTCACCCCTCCACTTT
CDR3 protein: CASSLAGPSSSPLHF